This T cell receptor (beta chain) was observed in a study of blood T cells in healthy people across ages. In the case of this clonotype: A much larger clone is a single base away; this may be a read error.

The authors ran a second PCR of about 7 to 11 cycles using a sample-barcoded 5' primer and a J-beta primer mix. Every molecule of cDNA carried a tag from a template-switch adaptor with 12 random nucleotides. No fewer than 3 million CDR3-containing paired-end reads came from each sample. MiXCR, run by TCRdb on the 5' RACE reads, gives a single entry per CDR3 protein. The data hold hundreds of thousands of distinct CDR3 sequences, with approximately 30% observed a single time. This CDR3 spans 13 amino acids. The ends were cut back, 10 bases at V and 10 bases at J, with 23 bases in the middle. The germline CDR1 and CDR2 sequences are ENHRY and SYGVKD.

V is TRBV10-3 and J is TRBJ2-7, with TRBD1 as a possible D gene (6 bases). The receptor's source is a woman older than 75 in good health. Input material: blood. CDR3 residues: CATRNRELEAQYF. The CDR3 coding sequence is TGTGCCACCAGAAACAGGGAGTTGGAGGCCCAGTACTTC.